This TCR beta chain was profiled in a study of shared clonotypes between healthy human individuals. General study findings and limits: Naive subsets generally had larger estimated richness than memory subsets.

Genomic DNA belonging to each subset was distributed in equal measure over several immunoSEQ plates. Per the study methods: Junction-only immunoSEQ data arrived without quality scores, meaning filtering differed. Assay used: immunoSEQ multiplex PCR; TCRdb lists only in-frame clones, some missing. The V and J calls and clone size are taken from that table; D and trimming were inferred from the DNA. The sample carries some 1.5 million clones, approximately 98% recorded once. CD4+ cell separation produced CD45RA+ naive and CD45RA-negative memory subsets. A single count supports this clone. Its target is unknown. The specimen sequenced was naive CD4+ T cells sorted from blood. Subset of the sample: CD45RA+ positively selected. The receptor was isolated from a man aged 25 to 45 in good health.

CDR3 bases: TGCAGCGTTGAAGTAGGACGAGCCAATGAGCAGTTCTTC. Translating gives CSVEVGRANEQFF. The rearrangement uses TRBV29-1 and TRBJ2-1; D unclear. The ends were cut back, 1 base at V and 6 bases at J, with 10 bases in the middle. Looked up from germline, CDR1 is SQVTM and CDR2 is ANQGSEA. This CDR3 spans 13 amino acids.